The 25 T cell receptor beta chains below were found in one sample sequenced in a study of blood T cell repertoires in COVID-19. Assay used: immunoSEQ multiplex PCR; TCRdb lists only in-frame clones, some missing. Of about 57,000 clones in the sample, approximately 79% were seen once. Sequences were obtained from peripheral blood. The receptors originated from a man aged 55 to 70 with acute or convalescent COVID-19.

The J gene is TRBJ2-3, the V gene TRBV29-1; 11 bases are a match to TRBD2. Per germline, CDR1 SQVTM and CDR2 ANQGSEA. This CDR3 contains 15 residues. Losses at the gene ends were 3 bases for V and 6 bases for J; bases not matched to a gene: 8. The DNA of the CDR3 is TGCAGCGTTGAGGGACTAGCGGTGCGGGTGGATACGCAGTATTTT. Translated: CSVEGLAVRVDTQYF.

The CDR3 DNA sequence: TGTGCCAGCAGAGAGGACAGGAACACTGAAGCTTTCTTT. Protein sequence: CASREDRNTEAFF. V usage is TRBV12-3 or TRBV12-4 and J usage is TRBJ1-1, with D possibly TRBD1 on 6 matching bases. This CDR3 contains 13 residues. V lost 6 bases to trimming and J lost 1 base, with 9 bases between them.

The V and J genes are TRBV28 and TRBJ1-5, with TRBD1 as a possible D gene (5 bases). This CDR3 contains 16 residues. Germline V gene lookup returns CDR1 MDHEN and CDR2 SYDVKM. V was trimmed by 6 bases and J by 0 bases, leaving 15 bases between them. The CDR3 nucleotides read TGTGCCAGCAGCACGGGGGGGGGAAATAGCAATCAGCCCCAGCATTTT. It specifies CASSTGGGNSNQPQHF.

This chain links TRBV2 with TRBJ1-2; no clear D gene. The V gene's germline CDR1 is SNHLY and CDR2 FYNNEI. This CDR3 is built from 12 residues. V lost 2 bases and J lost 5, with 6 bases in between. The CDR3 is CASSEHRYGYTF. The CDR3 DNA sequence: TGTGCCAGCAGTGAACACCGGTATGGCTACACCTTC.

The chain is built from TRBV7-9 and TRBJ2-7; D possibly corresponds to TRBD2 (6 bases). In germline, CDR1 is SEHNR, CDR2 FQNEAQ (reference sequence). This CDR3 is 13 amino acids long. V was shortened by 5 bases and J by 4 bases, with 12 bases between the two germline ends. The CDR3 nucleotides read TGTGCCAGCAGCCAACTAGCAGGGTACGAGCAGTACTTC. This sequence encodes CASSQLAGYEQYF.

This chain joins TRBV9 and TRBJ2-1, with 11 bases matching TRBD2. Germline V CDR1 and CDR2: SGDLS, YYNGEE. J lost 13 bases, V lost 6 bases, and 15 bases had no gene match. CDR3 length: 15 amino acids. The CDR3 DNA reads as TGTGCCAGCACCCCCCGGGGGACTAGCGGAGTTCACCAGTTCTTC. It translates to CASTPRGTSGVHQFF.

The chain carries TRBV2 and TRBJ2-7, with 8 bases matching TRBD1. V shed 7 bases and J 2 bases; nucleotides not matched to a gene: 4. Germline CDR1 reads SNHLY; CDR2 reads FYNNEI. This CDR3 is built from 13 residues. The DNA of the CDR3 is TGTGCCAGCACCGGGACAGGAGCCTACGAGCAGTACTTC. It specifies CASTGTGAYEQYF.

This clone has a handful of counts. CDR3 amino acids: CASSSSITGVPYEQYF. CDR3 DNA sequence: TGCGCCAGCAGCTCATCTATTACGGGAGTACCCTACGAGCAGTACTTC. This rearrangement joins TRBV5-1 to TRBJ2-7; possible D gene TRBD2, 6 bases. The ends were cut back, 3 bases at V and 2 bases at J, with 18 bases in the middle. CDR1 and CDR2 (germline): SGHRS, YFSETQ. The CDR3 consists of 16 residues.

This clone was seen more than once but under ten times. V and J are TRBV5-8 and TRBJ1-5; maybe TRBD1 (6 bases). Trimming took off 7 bases at V and 9 bases at J, with 17 bases between the two ends. The CDR3 has 13 amino acids. Germline V gene data show CDR1 as SGHTS and CDR2 as YDEGEE. CDR3 DNA sequence: TGTGCCAGCCGCTCCGGGACACCTCTGCCCCAGCATTTT. Residues: CASRSGTPLPQHF.

This clone was found a few times. The chain links TRBV21-1 to TRBJ1-1; TRBD1 is the table's D call, not checked against the DNA. TRBV21-1 is a pseudogene segment. This CDR3 region has 16 residues. CDR3 loop: CASSNRDRVMNTEAFF. The CDR3 nucleotides are TGTGCCAGCAGCAACCGGGACAGGGTTATGAACACTGAAGCTTTCTTT.

The V gene is TRBV5-1, the J gene TRBJ2-1; tentatively, D is TRBD2 (6 bases). The CDR3 contains 14 residues. Trimming removed 0 bases from V and 9 bases from J, with 13 bases in between. The germline V gene has CDR1 SGHRS and CDR2 YFSETQ. The CDR3 spells CASSLDPGGGEQFF. CDR3 sequence (DNA): TGCGCCAGCAGCTTGGATCCCGGGGGTGGTGAGCAGTTCTTC.

The V call is TRBV9, the J call TRBJ2-1; 13 positions agree with TRBD2. The junction had 14 bases not matched to a gene; V was cut back by 5 bases and J by 9 bases. Germline CDR1 reads SGDLS; CDR2 reads YYNGEE. The CDR3 is 17 amino acids. The CDR3 nucleotides read TGTGCCAGCAGTCATACACCGGGACTAGCGGGGAAGGGTGAGCAGTTCTTC. It yields the protein CASSHTPGLAGKGEQFF.

The rearrangement uses TRBV29-1 and TRBJ2-2; 14 bases fit TRBD2. After removal of 6 bases from V and 4 bases from J, the junction contained 1 base not matched to a gene. The germline gives CDR1 SQVTM, CDR2 ANQGSEA. This CDR3 comprises 14 residues. The CDR3 here is CSVGLAGGTGELFF. In nucleotides, the CDR3 is TGCAGCGTCGGACTAGCGGGAGGCACCGGGGAGCTGTTTTTT.

This chain uses TRBV5-1 with TRBJ2-7; the D gene is possibly TRBD1 (6 bases). Germline-derived CDR1 and CDR2 are SGHRS and YFSETQ. The V gene lost 0 bases and the J gene lost 3 bases, with 19 bases spanning the gap. The CDR3 is 17 residues long. The CDR3 spells CASSLGPTGSSNYEQYF. The CDR3 region has the DNA TGCGCCAGCAGCTTGGGCCCCACAGGGAGCTCCAACTACGAGCAGTACTTC.

This rearrangement joins TRBV28 to TRBJ2-1; maybe TRBD2 (5 bases). Germline CDR1 reads MDHEN; CDR2 reads SYDVKM. There are 12 residues in the CDR3. V shed 3 bases and J shed 10 bases, with 10 bases lying between them. Here the CDR3 reads CASSFQRWEQFF. CDR3 DNA sequence: TGTGCCAGCAGTTTTCAGCGGTGGGAGCAGTTCTTC.

V and J are TRBV5-6 and TRBJ1-6, with a possible D match to TRBD1 (5 bases). The CDR3 has 16 amino acids. The V gene lost 4 bases and the J gene lost 10 bases, with 21 bases spanning the gap. Germline CDR1 is SGHDT and CDR2 is YYEEEE. The CDR3 region has the DNA TGTGCCAGCAGCCGGGGCTGGGGAGGGGTTCGGTCACCCCTCCACTTT. Translated: CASSRGWGGVRSPLHF.

The gene calls are TRBV15 and TRBJ2-1, with 10 bases aligning to TRBD1. CDR3 length equals 16 residues. Germline assignment: CDR1 LNHNV and CDR2 YYDKDF (reference sequence). V dropped 0 bases and J dropped 7; count of bases not matched to a gene: 6. DNA of the CDR3: TGTGCCACCAGCAGAGATCGGGGGACAGGGGAGAATGAGCAGTTCTTC. It yields the protein CATSRDRGTGENEQFF. The full variable domain, in which reference TRBV15 and TRBJ2-1 provide the parts outside the CDR3, is DAMVIQNPRYQVTQFGKPVTLSCSQTLNHNVMYWYQQKSSQAPKLLFHYYDKDFNNEADTPDNFQSRRPNTSFCFLDIRSPGLGDTAMYLCATSRDRGTGENEQFFGPGTRLTVL.

This clone was seen a handful of times. The V gene is TRBV24-1, the J gene TRBJ2-2, with 9 positions matching TRBD1. The V and J ends lost 3 bases and 6 bases, in that order; junction bases with no gene match: 10. Germline V gives CDR1 KGHDR, CDR2 SFDVKD. CDR3 length: 17 amino acids. Here the CDR3 DNA reads TGTGCCACCAGTGATGCTCCGGGACAGGGTCCATCCGGGGAGCTGTTTTTT. Encoded protein: CATSDAPGQGPSGELFF.

The gene calls are TRBV6-5 and TRBJ1-1, with D unclear. CDR1 and CDR2 from the germline V gene are MNHEY and SVGAGI. The V end lost 1 base, the J end lost 5 bases, and 8 bases lay between the germline ends. CDR3 length: 13 residues. The DNA of the CDR3 is TGTGCCAGCAGTTACTGGCCGGAGACTGAAGCTTTCTTT. Translated: CASSYWPETEAFF.

J is TRBJ1-5 and V is TRBV24-1; TRBD1 matches 9 bases. The germline gives CDR1 KGHDR, CDR2 SFDVKD. This CDR3 region has 16 residues. Germline trimming cut 5 bases from V and 3 bases from J; bases unmatched to any gene: 7. The chain's CDR3 is CATSGAQGAINQPQHF. The CDR3 DNA follows: TGTGCCACCAGTGGGGCACAGGGGGCCATCAATCAGCCCCAGCATTTT.

The rearrangement links TRBV16 to TRBJ1-1, with a weak D call TRBD1 (5 bases). V lost 4 bases and J 0 bases, leaving 9 bases between the germline ends. This CDR3 spans 14 amino acids. Germline V gene data show CDR1 as KGHSY and CDR2 as FQNENV. In DNA, the CDR3 is TGTGCCAGCAGCCTGACAGAGATGAACACTGAAGCTTTCTTT. This codes for CASSLTEMNTEAFF. The full variable domain, rest sourced from reference TRBV16 and TRBJ1-1, is GEEVAQTPKHLVRGEGQKAKLYCAPIKGHSYVFWYQQVLKNEFKFLISFQNENVFDETGMPKERFSAKCLPNSPCSLEIQATKLEDSAVYFCASSLTEMNTEAFFGQGTRLTVV.

The chain carries TRBV2 and TRBJ1-2; D is possibly TRBD1 (6 bases). The germline gives CDR1 SNHLY, CDR2 FYNNEI. Trimming stripped 6 bases from V and 2 bases from J, with 16 bases between. The CDR3 has 15 residues. The CDR3 loop reads CASRFTRGTNYGYTF. The CDR3 DNA sequence: TGTGCCAGCAGATTTACCAGGGGCACCAACTATGGCTACACCTTC.

J is TRBJ1-1 and V is TRBV4-1; 9 bases fit TRBD1. V lost 4 bases, J lost 5 bases, and 8 bases stayed unmatched. The CDR3 extends over 15 amino acids. Germline V gene data show CDR1 as MGHRA and CDR2 as YSYEKL. CDR3 region: CASSPRQGGGTEAFF. CDR3 nucleotides: TGCGCCAGCAGCCCGAGACAGGGGGGAGGAACTGAAGCTTTCTTT.

J is TRBJ2-6 and V is TRBV9; 7 positions match TRBD2. The J segment lost 2 bases and the V segment lost 4 bases, leaving 6 bases of the junction unmatched. Germline V gene sequence: CDR1 SGDLS, CDR2 YYNGEE. This CDR3 spans 16 amino acids. CDR3 nucleotides: TGTGCCAGCAGCCCCTGGGGGGGAGCTGGGGCCAACGTCCTGACTTTC. Translated: CASSPWGGAGANVLTF.

This clone was counted a few times. The CDR3 region is CASSGSTSGQETQYF. The CDR3 DNA is TGTGCCAGCAGCGGATCGACTAGCGGTCAAGAGACCCAGTACTTC. The genes are TRBV9 and TRBJ2-5; 9 nucleotides line up with TRBD2. The junction had 5 bases not matched to a gene; V was cut back by 3 bases and J by 2 bases. The CDR3 spans 15 residues. The V gene's germline CDR1 is SGDLS and CDR2 YYNGEE.